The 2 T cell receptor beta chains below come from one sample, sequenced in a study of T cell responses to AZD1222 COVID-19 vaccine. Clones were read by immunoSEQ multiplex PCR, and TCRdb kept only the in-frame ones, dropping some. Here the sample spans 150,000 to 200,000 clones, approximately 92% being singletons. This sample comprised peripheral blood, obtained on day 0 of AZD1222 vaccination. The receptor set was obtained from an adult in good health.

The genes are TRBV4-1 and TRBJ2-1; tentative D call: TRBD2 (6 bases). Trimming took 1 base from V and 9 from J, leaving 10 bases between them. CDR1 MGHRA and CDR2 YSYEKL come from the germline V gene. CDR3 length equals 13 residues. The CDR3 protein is CASSQGGGSEQFF. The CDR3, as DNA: TGCGCCAGCAGCCAAGGAGGAGGGAGTGAGCAGTTCTTC.

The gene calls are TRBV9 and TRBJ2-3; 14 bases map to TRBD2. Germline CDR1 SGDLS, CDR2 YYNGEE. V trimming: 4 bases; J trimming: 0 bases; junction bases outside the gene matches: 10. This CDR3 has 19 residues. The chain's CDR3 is CASSRGLAGELSSTDTQYF. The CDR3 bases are TGTGCCAGCAGCAGGGGACTAGCGGGGGAGTTATCGAGCACAGATACGCAGTATTTT.